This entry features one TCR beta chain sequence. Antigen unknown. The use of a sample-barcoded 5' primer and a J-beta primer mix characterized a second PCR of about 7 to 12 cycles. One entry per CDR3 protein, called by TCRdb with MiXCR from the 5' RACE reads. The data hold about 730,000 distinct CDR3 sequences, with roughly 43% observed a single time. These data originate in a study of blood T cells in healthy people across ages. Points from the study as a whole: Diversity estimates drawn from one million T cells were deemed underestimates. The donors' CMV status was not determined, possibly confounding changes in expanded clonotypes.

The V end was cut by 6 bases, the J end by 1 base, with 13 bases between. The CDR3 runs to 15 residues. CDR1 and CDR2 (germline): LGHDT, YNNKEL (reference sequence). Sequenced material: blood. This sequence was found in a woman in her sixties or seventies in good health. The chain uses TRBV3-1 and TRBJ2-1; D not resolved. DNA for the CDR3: TGTGCCAGCAGTCCCCAGCTGGGTTCCTACAATGAGCAGTTCTTC. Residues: CASSPQLGSYNEQFF.